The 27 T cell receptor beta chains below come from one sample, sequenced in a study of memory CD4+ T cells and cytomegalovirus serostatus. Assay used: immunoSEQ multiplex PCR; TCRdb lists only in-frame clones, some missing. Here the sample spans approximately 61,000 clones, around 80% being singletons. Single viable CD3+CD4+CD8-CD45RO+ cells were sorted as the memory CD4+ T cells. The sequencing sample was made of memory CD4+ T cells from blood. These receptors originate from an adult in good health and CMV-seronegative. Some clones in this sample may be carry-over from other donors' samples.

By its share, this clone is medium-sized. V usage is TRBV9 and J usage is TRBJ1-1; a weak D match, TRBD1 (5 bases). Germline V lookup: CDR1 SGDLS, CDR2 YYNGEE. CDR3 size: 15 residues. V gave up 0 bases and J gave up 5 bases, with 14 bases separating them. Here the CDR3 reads CASSVDLIRGTEAFF. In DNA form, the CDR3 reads TGTGCCAGCAGCGTAGATTTGATTCGGGGGACTGAAGCTTTCTTT. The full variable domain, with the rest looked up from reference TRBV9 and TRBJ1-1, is DSGVTQTPKHLITATGQRVTLRCSPRSGDLSVYWYQQSLDQGLQFLIQYYNGEERAKGNILERFSAQQFPDLHSELNLSSLELGDSALYFCASSVDLIRGTEAFFGQGTRLTVV.

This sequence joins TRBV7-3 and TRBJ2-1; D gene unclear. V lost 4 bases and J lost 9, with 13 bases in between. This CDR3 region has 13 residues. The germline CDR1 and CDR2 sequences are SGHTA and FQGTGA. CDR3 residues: CASSSLLHSEQFF. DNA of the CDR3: TGTGCCAGCAGCTCGCTATTGCACAGTGAGCAGTTCTTC.

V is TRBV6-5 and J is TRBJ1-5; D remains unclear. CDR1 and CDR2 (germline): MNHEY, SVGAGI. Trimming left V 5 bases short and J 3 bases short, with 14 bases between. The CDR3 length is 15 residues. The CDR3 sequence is CASSPGPNPNQPQHF. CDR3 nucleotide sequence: TGTGCCAGCAGTCCCGGGCCCAACCCCAATCAGCCCCAGCATTTT.

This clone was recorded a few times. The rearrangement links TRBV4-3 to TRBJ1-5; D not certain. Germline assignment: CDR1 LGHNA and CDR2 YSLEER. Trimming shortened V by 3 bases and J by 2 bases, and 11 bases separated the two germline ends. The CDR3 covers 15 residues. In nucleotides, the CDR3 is TGCGCCAGCAGCCAGGGCAGTGCAGGCAATCAGCCCCAGCATTTT. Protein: CASSQGSAGNQPQHF.

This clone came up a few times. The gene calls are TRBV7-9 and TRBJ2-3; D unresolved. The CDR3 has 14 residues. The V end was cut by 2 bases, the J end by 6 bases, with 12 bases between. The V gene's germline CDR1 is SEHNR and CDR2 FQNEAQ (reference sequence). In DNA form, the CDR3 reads TGTGCCAGCAGCTTATCGATCCAGGCGGATACGCAGTATTTT. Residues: CASSLSIQADTQYF.

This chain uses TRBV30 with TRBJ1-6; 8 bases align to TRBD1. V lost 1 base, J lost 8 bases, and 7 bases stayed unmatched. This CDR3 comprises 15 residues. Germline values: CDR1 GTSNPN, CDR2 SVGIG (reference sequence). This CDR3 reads CAWSAGTGGYSPLHF. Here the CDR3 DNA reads TGTGCCTGGAGTGCCGGTACAGGGGGATATTCACCCCTCCACTTT.

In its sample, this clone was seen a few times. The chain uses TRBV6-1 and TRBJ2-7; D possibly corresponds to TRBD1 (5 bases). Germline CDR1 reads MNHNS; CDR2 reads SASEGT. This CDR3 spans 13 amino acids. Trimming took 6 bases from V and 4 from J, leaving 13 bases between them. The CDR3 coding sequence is TGTGCCAGCAGAATCACAGACAGATACGAGCAGTACTTC. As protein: CASRITDRYEQYF.

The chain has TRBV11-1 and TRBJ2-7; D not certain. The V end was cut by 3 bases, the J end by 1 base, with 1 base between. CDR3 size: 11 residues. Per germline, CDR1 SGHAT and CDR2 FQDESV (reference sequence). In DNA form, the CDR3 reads TGTGCCAGCAGCTTTTCCTACGAGCAGTACTTC. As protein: CASSFSYEQYF.

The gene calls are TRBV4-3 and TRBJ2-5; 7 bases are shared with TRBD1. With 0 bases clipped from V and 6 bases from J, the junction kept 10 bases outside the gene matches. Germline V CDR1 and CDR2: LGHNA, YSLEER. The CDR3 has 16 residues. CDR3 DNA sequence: TGCGCCAGCAGCCAAGATAGGGGGCAGGGGGACCAGACCCAGTACTTC. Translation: CASSQDRGQGDQTQYF.

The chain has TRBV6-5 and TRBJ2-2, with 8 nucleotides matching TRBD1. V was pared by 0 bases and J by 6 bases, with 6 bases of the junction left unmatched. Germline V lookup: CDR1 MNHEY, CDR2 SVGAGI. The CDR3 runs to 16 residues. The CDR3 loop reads CASSYSMGTGAGELFF. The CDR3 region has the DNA TGTGCCAGCAGTTACTCGATGGGGACAGGTGCCGGGGAGCTGTTTTTT.

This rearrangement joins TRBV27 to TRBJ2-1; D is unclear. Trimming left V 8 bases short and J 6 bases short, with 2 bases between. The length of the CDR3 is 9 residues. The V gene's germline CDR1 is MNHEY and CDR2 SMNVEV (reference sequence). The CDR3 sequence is CASCNEQFF. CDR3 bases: TGTGCCAGCTGCAATGAGCAGTTCTTC.

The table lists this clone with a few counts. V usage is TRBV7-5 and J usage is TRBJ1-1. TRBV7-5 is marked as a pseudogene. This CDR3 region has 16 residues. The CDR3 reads CASSLVMGVVNTEAFF. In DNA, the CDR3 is TGTGCCAGCAGCTTAGTAATGGGGGTCGTAAACACTGAAGCTTTCTTT.

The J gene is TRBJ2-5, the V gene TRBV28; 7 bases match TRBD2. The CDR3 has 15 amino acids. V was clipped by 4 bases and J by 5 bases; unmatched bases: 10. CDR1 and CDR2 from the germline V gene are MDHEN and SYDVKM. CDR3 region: CASSSLSGGLETQYF. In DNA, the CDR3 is TGTGCCAGCAGTTCGTTGTCCGGGGGGTTGGAGACCCAGTACTTC.

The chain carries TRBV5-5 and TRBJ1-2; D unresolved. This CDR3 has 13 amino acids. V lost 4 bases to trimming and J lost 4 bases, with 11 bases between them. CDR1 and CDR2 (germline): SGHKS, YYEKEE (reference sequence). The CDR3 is CASSAGEGYGYTF. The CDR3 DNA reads TGTGCCAGCAGCGCCGGGGAAGGCTATGGCTACACCTTC.

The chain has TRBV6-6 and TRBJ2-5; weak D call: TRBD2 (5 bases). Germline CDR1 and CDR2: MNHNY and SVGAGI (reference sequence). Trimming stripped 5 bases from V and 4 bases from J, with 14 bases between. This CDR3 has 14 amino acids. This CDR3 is CASSRDYIRETQYF. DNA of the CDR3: TGTGCCAGCAGTCGGGATTACATACGAGAGACCCAGTACTTC.

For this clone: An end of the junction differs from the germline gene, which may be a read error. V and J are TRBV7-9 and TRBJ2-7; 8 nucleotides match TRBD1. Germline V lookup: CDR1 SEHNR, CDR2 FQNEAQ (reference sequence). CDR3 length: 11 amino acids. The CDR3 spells CAGSLGQGLYF. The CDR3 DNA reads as TGTGCCGGCAGCCTCGGACAGGGCCTGTACTTC. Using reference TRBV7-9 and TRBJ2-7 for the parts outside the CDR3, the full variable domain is DTGVSQNPRHKITKRGQNVTFRCDPISEHNRLYWYRQTLGQGPEFLTYFQNEAQLEKSRLLSDRFSAERPKGSFSTLEIQRTEQGDSAMYLCAGSLGQGLYFGPGTRLTVT.

Here the CDR3 DNA reads TGTGCCAGCAGTTATAGGGGACAGGGGGAGACCCAGTACTTC. It yields the protein CASSYRGQGETQYF. The rearrangement uses TRBV6-6 and TRBJ2-5; 10 nucleotides agree with TRBD1. Germline assignment: CDR1 MNHNY and CDR2 SVGAGI (reference sequence). Trimming took 3 bases from V and 5 from J; bases not matched to a gene: 3. The CDR3 runs to 14 residues.

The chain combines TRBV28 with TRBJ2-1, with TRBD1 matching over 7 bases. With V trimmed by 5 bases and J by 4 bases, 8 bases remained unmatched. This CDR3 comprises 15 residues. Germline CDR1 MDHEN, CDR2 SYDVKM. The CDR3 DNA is TGTGCCAGCAGTCACCGACAGGGACGTTACAATGAGCAGTTCTTC. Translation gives CASSHRQGRYNEQFF.

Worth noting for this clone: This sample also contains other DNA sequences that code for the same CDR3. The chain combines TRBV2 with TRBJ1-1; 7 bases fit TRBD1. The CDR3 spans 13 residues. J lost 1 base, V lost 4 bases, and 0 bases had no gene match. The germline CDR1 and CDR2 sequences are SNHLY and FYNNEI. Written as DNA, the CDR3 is TGTGCCAGCAGTGGACAGGGGAACACTGAAGCTTTCTTT. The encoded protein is CASSGQGNTEAFF.

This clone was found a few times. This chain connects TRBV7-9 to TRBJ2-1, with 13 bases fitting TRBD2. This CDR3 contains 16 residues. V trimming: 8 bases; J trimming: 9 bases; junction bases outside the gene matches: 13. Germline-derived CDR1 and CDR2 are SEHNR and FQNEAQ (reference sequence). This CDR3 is CASLPWGTSGKFEQFF. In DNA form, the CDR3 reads TGTGCCAGCTTGCCGTGGGGGACTAGCGGGAAGTTTGAGCAGTTCTTC. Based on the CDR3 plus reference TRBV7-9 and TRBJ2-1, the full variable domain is DTGVSQNPRHKITKRGQNVTFRCDPISEHNRLYWYRQTLGQGPEFLTYFQNEAQLEKSRLLSDRFSAERPKGSFSTLEIQRTEQGDSAMYLCASLPWGTSGKFEQFFGPGTRLTVL.

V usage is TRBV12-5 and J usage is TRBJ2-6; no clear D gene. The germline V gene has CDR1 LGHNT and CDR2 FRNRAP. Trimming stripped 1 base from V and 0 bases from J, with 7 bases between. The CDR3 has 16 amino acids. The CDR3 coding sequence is TGTGCTAGTGGTTTGGGGCGGAACTCTGGGGCCAACGTCCTGACTTTC. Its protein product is CASGLGRNSGANVLTF.

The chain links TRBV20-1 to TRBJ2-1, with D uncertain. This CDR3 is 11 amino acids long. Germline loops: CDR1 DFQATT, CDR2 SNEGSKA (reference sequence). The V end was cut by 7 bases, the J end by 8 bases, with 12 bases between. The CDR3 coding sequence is TGCAGTGTAAGGGTTGCGGATGAGCAGTTCTTC. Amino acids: CSVRVADEQFF.

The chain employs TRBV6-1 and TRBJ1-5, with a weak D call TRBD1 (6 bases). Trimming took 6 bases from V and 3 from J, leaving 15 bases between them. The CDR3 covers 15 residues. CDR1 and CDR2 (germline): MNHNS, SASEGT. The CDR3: CASRARQVNNQPQHF. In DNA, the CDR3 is TGTGCCAGCAGGGCAAGACAGGTTAACAATCAGCCCCAGCATTTT.

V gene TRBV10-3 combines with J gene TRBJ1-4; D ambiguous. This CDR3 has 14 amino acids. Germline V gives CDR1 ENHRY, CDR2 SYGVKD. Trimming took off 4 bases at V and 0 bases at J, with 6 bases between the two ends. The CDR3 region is CAISGGATNEKLFF. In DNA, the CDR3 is TGTGCCATCAGTGGGGGTGCAACTAATGAAAAACTGTTTTTT.

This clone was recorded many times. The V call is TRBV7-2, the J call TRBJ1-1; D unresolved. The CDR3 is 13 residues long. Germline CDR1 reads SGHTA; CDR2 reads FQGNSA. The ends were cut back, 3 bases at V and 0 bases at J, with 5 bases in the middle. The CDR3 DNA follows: TGTGCCAGCAGCTTGCTGGTGAACACTGAAGCTTTCTTT. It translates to CASSLLVNTEAFF.

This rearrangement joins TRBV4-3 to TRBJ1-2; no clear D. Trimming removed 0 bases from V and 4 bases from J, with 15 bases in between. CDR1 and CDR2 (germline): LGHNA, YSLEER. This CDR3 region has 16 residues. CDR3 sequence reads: CASSQDRRAKGYGYTF. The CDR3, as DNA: TGCGCCAGCAGCCAAGATCGTCGGGCTAAGGGCTATGGCTACACCTTC.

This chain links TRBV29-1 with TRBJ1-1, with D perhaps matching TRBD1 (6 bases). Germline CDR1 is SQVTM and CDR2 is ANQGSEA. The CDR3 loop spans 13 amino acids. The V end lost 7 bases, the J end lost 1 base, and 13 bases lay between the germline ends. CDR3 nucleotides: TGCAGCGCAACAGGGACCCGGAACACTGAAGCTTTCTTT. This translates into CSATGTRNTEAFF.